This T cell receptor (beta chain) was observed in a study of follicular helper T cells after annual influenza vaccination. Overall study: Across the 2013-2014, 2014-2015 and 2015-2016 vaccination seasons, some subjects were resampled. Findings and limits, study-wide: Yearly vaccinations repeatedly recalled conserved clonotypes in ICOS+CD38+ cTfh. Plasmablast frequency change correlated with clonality change in ICOS+CD38+ cTfh. Just 10-20% of cells analyzed had recovered productive TCRB sequences.

CDR1 and CDR2 from the germline V gene are DFQATT and SNEGSKA (reference sequence). This CDR3 spans 11 amino acids. Time point of the sample: 2014-2015 season, 7 days after vaccination. Sequenced by immunoSEQ multiplex PCR; TCRdb stores in-frame clones only, minus some. The table lists nearly 15,000 clones, about four fifths of them singletons. As regards this clone: Its antigen is undetermined.

This chain connects TRBV20-1 to TRBJ2-5; D is ambiguous. The J call may be wrong; the DNA end is better matched by TRBJ2-7. The TCR sequence derives from an adult who received the influenza vaccine. The source material was CXCR5+ CD38- circulating T follicular helper cells from blood, sampled 7 days after influenza vaccination. The subset was: circulating Tfh, non-naive CD4+CXCR5+PD-1+ (ICOS+CD38+ or ICOS-CD38-). The CDR3 DNA reads as TGCAGTGCTAACCCCTACTACGAGCAGTACTTC. It yields the protein CSANPYYEQYF.